The source of this T cell receptor (beta chain) is a study of blood T cell repertoires in COVID-19. Comments on this clone: Other DNA sequences in this sample translate to the same CDR3.

Some clones are missing from TCRdb's copy, which holds only in-frame ones; the method was immunoSEQ multiplex PCR. Here the sample spans 500,000 to 600,000 clones, roughly 89% being singletons. This sequence was found in a woman aged 45-65 years with COVID-19, enrolled during active disease. The sequenced sample consisted of peripheral blood.

The CDR3 nucleotides read TGTGCCAGCAGCGTAGGGGGAGGACAGCCCCAGCATTTT. This gives the protein CASSVGGGQPQHF. This sequence joins TRBV9 and TRBJ1-5; the D is unclear. The CDR3 spans 13 residues. The germline V gene has CDR1 SGDLS and CDR2 YYNGEE. The germline V and J ends were trimmed by 0 bases and 7 bases, with 8 bases remaining between them.